This is a list of T cell receptor beta chains from one sample in a study of early T cells in non-severe SARS-CoV-2 infection. TCRdb fed the 5' RACE reads into MiXCR, producing one record per CDR3 protein. The data contain around 59,000 distinct CDR3 sequences, 9.5% to 15% of them singletons. The sample comprised whole blood. These receptors were taken from an adult who was a healthcare worker with PCR-confirmed SARS-CoV-2 infection or an uninfected control (not recorded which). Each CDR3 is given with its conserved first and last residue. A D gene is named only where the DNA matches it firmly. Only part of the rows carry a size: once, few, many, or a class if the clone is expanded.

v_call,d_call,clone_size,cdr3_length,j_call,cdr3_aa,cdr3_nt
TRBV20-1,.,many,15,TRBJ2-1,CSAPVMLAQINEQFF,TGCAGTGCTCCAGTTATGCTAGCACAAATCAATGAGCAGTTCTTC
TRBV2,.,many,12,TRBJ2-1,CASSEARWGQFF,TGTGCCAGCAGTGAAGCCCGTTGGGGGCAGTTCTTC
TRBV6-1,.,many,14,TRBJ2-7,CASSVKGSSYEQYF,TGTGCCAGCAGTGTTAAAGGGTCTTCCTACGAGCAGTACTTC
TRBV29-1,.,few,13,TRBJ1-2,CSVEDPKDYGYTF,TGCAGCGTTGAAGACCCCAAGGACTATGGCTACACCTTC
TRBV7-2,TRBD2,many,15,TRBJ2-1,CASSGPGTSYSEQFF,TGTGCCAGCAGCGGGCCCGGGACTAGCTACAGTGAGCAGTTCTTC
TRBV13,.,.,14,TRBJ1-2,CASSPEIRSYGYTF,TGTGCCAGCAGCCCGGAAATCCGTAGCTATGGCTACACCTTC
TRBV28,.,many,12,TRBJ2-1,CASRSSLNEQFF,TGTGCCAGCAGATCTAGTCTCAATGAGCAGTTCTTC
TRBV11-2,.,many,14,TRBJ1-2,CASSLSWGNYGYTF,TGTGCCAGCAGCCTATCTTGGGGAAACTATGGCTACACCTTC
TRBV5-4,.,.,14,TRBJ2-1,CASSLGTTNNEQFF,TGTGCCAGCAGCTTGGGGACCACGAACAATGAGCAGTTCTTC
TRBV28,.,many,11,TRBJ2-5,CASSLYETQYF,TGTGCCAGCAGTTTATATGAGACCCAGTACTTC
TRBV24-1,TRBD2,.,14,TRBJ2-2,CATRGAGNTGELFF,TGTGCCACCAGAGGAGCGGGAAACACCGGGGAGCTGTTTTTT
TRBV29-1,TRBD1,few,13,TRBJ1-2,CSVEDGTGYGYTF,TGCAGCGTTGAAGACGGGACAGGCTATGGCTACACCTTC
TRBV24-1,TRBD1,.,15,TRBJ2-1,CATGPRDRGIYEQFF,TGTGCCACCGGTCCCCGGGACAGGGGGATTTATGAGCAGTTCTTC
TRBV5-4,TRBD1,many,15,TRBJ1-2,CASSILGGAYYGYTF,TGTGCCAGCAGCATACTAGGGGGCGCCTACTATGGCTACACCTTC
TRBV30,TRBD2,few,13,TRBJ2-1,CAWSGLAANEQFF,TGTGCCTGGAGTGGACTAGCGGCCAATGAGCAGTTCTTC
TRBV6-6,TRBD1,many,14,TRBJ1-5,CASSTANRGQPQHF,TGTGCCAGCAGCACTGCCAACAGGGGCCAGCCCCAGCATTTT
TRBV20-1,TRBD2,few,13,TRBJ2-3,CSANAGAVDTQYF,TGCAGTGCCAACGCGGGAGCGGTAGATACGCAGTATTTT
TRBV29-1,.,many,17,TRBJ2-3,CSVEDPGGTLSTDTQYF,TGCAGCGTTGAAGATCCCGGAGGGACTCTAAGCACAGATACGCAGTATTTT
TRBV3-1,TRBD2,medium-sized,17,TRBJ2-7,CASSPSWTSGSRAEQYF,TGTGCCAGCAGCCCCTCCTGGACTAGCGGGTCCCGAGCCGAGCAGTACTTC
TRBV19,.,few,16,TRBJ2-6,CASRPREGAGANVLTF,TGTGCCAGTAGGCCGAGAGAAGGGGCCGGGGCCAACGTCCTGACTTTC
TRBV7-3,TRBD1,many,16,TRBJ2-3,CASSRTGNKGTDTQYF,TGTGCCAGCAGCAGGACAGGGAATAAGGGCACAGATACGCAGTATTTT
TRBV7-2,.,.,14,TRBJ1-5,CASSLGHLNQPQHF,TGTGCCAGCAGCTTAGGGCACCTCAATCAGCCCCAGCATTTT
TRBV6-6,.,many,13,TRBJ2-5,CASSRGFQETQYF,TGTGCCAGCAGTAGGGGATTCCAAGAGACCCAGTACTTC
TRBV28,TRBD1,few,14,TRBJ2-7,CASSLWDRVYEQYF,TGTGCCAGCAGTTTATGGGACAGGGTTTACGAGCAGTACTTC
TRBV11-2,.,medium-sized,12,TRBJ2-5,CASSWGQETQYF,TGTGCCAGCAGTTGGGGTCAAGAGACCCAGTACTTC
TRBV7-2,.,.,12,TRBJ1-1,CASSRAFKIAFF,TGTGCCAGCAGCCGCGCCTTTAAAATAGCTTTCTTT
TRBV29-1,.,.,10,TRBJ2-1,CSVETEEQFF,TGCAGCGTTGAAACGGAGGAGCAGTTCTTC
TRBV27,.,few,11,TRBJ1-1,CASRQGSEAFF,TGTGCCAGCAGGCAGGGTTCTGAAGCTTTCTTT
TRBV5-1,.,few,13,TRBJ1-2,CASSLERKYGYTF,TGCGCCAGCAGCTTGGAACGGAAATATGGCTACACCTTC
TRBV2,.,.,12,TRBJ2-3,CASSEAPQTQYF,TGTGCCAGCAGTGAAGCCCCCCAAACGCAGTATTTT
TRBV18,.,many,11,TRBJ1-5,CASSPGGPQHF,TGTGCCAGCTCACCGGGGGGGCCCCAGCATTTT
TRBV20-1,TRBD2,.,14,TRBJ2-3,CSASAGLASGTQYF,TGCAGTGCTAGTGCAGGACTAGCGTCTGGTACGCAGTATTTT
TRBV9,.,few,15,TRBJ2-3,CASSKRTELTDTQYF,TGTGCCAGCAGCAAAAGGACAGAACTCACAGATACGCAGTATTTT
TRBV12-3/TRBV12-4,.,few,14,TRBJ2-3,CASSLQGTTDTQYF,TGTGCCAGCAGTTTACAGGGAACCACAGATACGCAGTATTTT
TRBV5-1,TRBD2,many,17,TRBJ2-1,CASSFRLAGETSNEQFF,TGCGCCAGCAGCTTTAGACTAGCGGGAGAGACGTCCAATGAGCAGTTCTTC
TRBV28,.,.,13,TRBJ2-7,CASSLGHDYEQYF,TGTGCCAGCAGTTTGGGTCATGACTACGAGCAGTACTTC
TRBV24-1,.,many,12,TRBJ1-2,CATSDQRYGYTF,TGTGCCACCAGTGACCAGCGCTATGGCTACACCTTC
TRBV27,TRBD2,.,14,TRBJ2-7,CASSSGTSVYEQYF,TGTGCCAGCAGCTCCGGGACTAGCGTCTACGAGCAGTACTTC
TRBV28,TRBD2,many,18,TRBJ2-1,CASSLNPLEMGGRNEQFF,TGTGCCAGCAGTTTAAATCCCCTCGAGATGGGCGGGAGGAATGAGCAGTTCTTC
TRBV28,.,.,14,TRBJ2-1,CASRDREGYNEQFF,TGTGCCAGCAGGGACAGGGAGGGATACAATGAGCAGTTCTTC
TRBV10-3,.,few,16,TRBJ1-3,CAISDSTGLPGNTIYF,TGTGCCATCAGTGACTCAACGGGACTACCTGGAAACACCATATATTTT